Here is one T cell receptor (beta chain) with its context. Its specificity is unknown. Trimming left V 4 bases short and J 7 bases short, with 17 bases between. The germline V gene encodes CDR1 MNHNS and CDR2 SASEGT. CDR3 length: 16 amino acids. The sample comes from a study of cytomegalovirus exposure and HLA in healthy donors. Overall study results and limits: Follow-up analysis found HLA locus-dependent TCR association rates, highest for DRB1 and lowest for HLA-C.

Primers: 60 Vbeta forward and 13 Jbeta reverse. The table came from immunoSEQ multiplex PCR; TCRdb's copy has only in-frame clones and leaves some out. The sample consists of around 100,000 clones, approximately 81% of them appearing once. The V gene is TRBV6-1, the J gene TRBJ1-6, with a tentative D call TRBD1 (6 bases). The sequenced sample consisted of PBMCs. This clonotype was obtained from a woman aged 40-49 years in good health and CMV-seropositive. CDR3 sequence reads: CASSVGDTFSNSPLHF. CDR3 coding DNA: TGTGCCAGCAGTGTGGGGGACACCTTTTCCAATTCACCCCTCCACTTT.